The rows below give T cell receptor beta chains drawn from one sample of a study of beta chain features in type 1 diabetes. The method was immunoSEQ multiplex PCR; TCRdb's version includes in-frame clones alone and lacks a portion of them. The sample contains 130,000 or so clones, about 9.2% of which appear only once. The sample consisted of central memory CD4+ T cells from blood. The receptors were sampled from a man aged 18-30 years in good health. Both conserved end residues are part of each CDR3.

J	V	CDR3
TRBJ2-7	TRBV5-5	CASSLPFYEQYF
TRBJ2-1	TRBV4-2	CASSQDYGGSSYNEQFF
TRBJ1-2	TRBV28	CASSSTDRQGRGYTF
TRBJ1-4	TRBV6-1	CASRPGSGLNEKLFF
TRBJ2-1	TRBV10-3	CAISKGTSGYNEQFF
TRBJ1-1	TRBV19	CASSTQQGAEAFF
TRBJ2-7	TRBV7-2	CASSHADRVEQYF
TRBJ1-3	TRBV5-4	CASSLPGGNTIYF
TRBJ2-4	TRBV11-2	CASSFAGEAKNIQYF
TRBJ2-3	TRBV28	CASSPSGGSDTQYF
TRBJ1-1	TRBV21-1	CASSKGGQGDTEAFF
TRBJ1-4	TRBV7-2	CASSWGQGFEKLFF
TRBJ2-1	TRBV5-1	CASSPQGHYNEQFF
TRBJ1-1	TRBV4-3	CASSQETGDTEAFF
TRBJ2-7	TRBV30	CAAASRDREGYEQYF
TRBJ2-5	TRBV28	CASSPPGAGGETQYF
TRBJ2-7	TRBV6-5	CASSSRDRDYPYF